The 23 T cell receptor beta chains below come from one sample, sequenced in a study of blood T cell repertoires in COVID-19. The assay was immunoSEQ multiplex PCR, and TCRdb's table has in-frame clones only and misses some. The sample lists approximately 470,000 clones; 87% were seen once. Sequenced input: PBMCs or T cells enriched from blood (not recorded which). All receptors derive from a woman aged 18 to 35 who had recovered from COVID-19.

The CDR3 protein is CASSLASQDGAQPQHF. CDR3 in DNA: TGTGCCAGCAGCTTAGCCTCGCAAGATGGGGCTCAGCCCCAGCATTTT. The chain couples TRBV7-8 to TRBJ1-5, with D possibly being TRBD1 (5 bases). This CDR3 has 16 amino acids. The ends were cut back, 0 bases at V and 6 bases at J, with 15 bases in the middle. The germline gives CDR1 SGHVS, CDR2 FQNEAQ.

This clone came up once. This chain links TRBV18 with TRBJ2-4, with 7 nucleotides matching TRBD1. This CDR3 region has 16 residues. Germline V gene sequence: CDR1 KGHSH, CDR2 LQKENI. J was trimmed by 0 bases and V by 5 bases; bases with no gene match: 7. The DNA for the CDR3 is TGTGCCAGCTCAAACGACAGGGAACGAGCCAAAAACATTCAGTACTTC. Translating it yields CASSNDRERAKNIQYF.

J is TRBJ2-7 and V is TRBV6-5, with D possibly being TRBD2 (7 bases). Trimming removed 0 bases at V and 4 bases at J, with 10 bases between. The CDR3 totals 14 residues. Germline V lookup: CDR1 MNHEY, CDR2 SVGAGI. The CDR3 region is CASSYSGGPYEQYF. CDR3 bases: TGTGCCAGCAGTTACTCGGGGGGGCCTTACGAGCAGTACTTC.

The rearrangement links TRBV28 to TRBJ1-4; tentative D call: TRBD1 (6 bases). V lost 5 bases to trimming and J lost 5 bases, with 18 bases between them. This CDR3 has 16 residues. The germline CDR1 and CDR2 sequences are MDHEN and SYDVKM. Here the CDR3 reads CASSLPTGSDNEKLFF. The CDR3 nucleotides are TGTGCCAGCAGTCTACCAACAGGGTCGGACAATGAAAAACTGTTTTTT.

The J gene is TRBJ1-6, the V gene TRBV5-1; tentatively, D is TRBD1 (6 bases). Trimming removed 0 bases from V and 7 bases from J, with 11 bases in between. The CDR3 is 15 residues long. Germline V CDR1 and CDR2: SGHRS, YFSETQ. The CDR3 loop is CASSLEGEINSPLHF. In DNA form, the CDR3 reads TGCGCCAGCAGCTTGGAGGGGGAAATAAATTCACCCCTCCACTTT.

The chain is built from TRBV5-1 and TRBJ2-6; TRBD1 is a possible D gene (5 bases). This CDR3 comprises 17 residues. Between the trimmed V and J ends, which lost 4 bases and 1 base, there was a span of 15 bases. The germline CDR1 and CDR2 sequences are SGHRS and YFSETQ. The CDR3 DNA reads as TGCGCCAGCAGCCCCGGACACCTCGGTTCTGGGGCCAACGTCCTGACTTTC. It translates to CASSPGHLGSGANVLTF.

This clone has only one observation. This sequence joins TRBV25-1 and TRBJ2-1, with 8 bases identical to TRBD2. The CDR3 runs to 14 residues. The ends lost 6 bases at V and 7 bases at J; junction bases unmatched: 8. Per germline, CDR1 MGHDK and CDR2 SYGVNS. The CDR3 reads CASSPGGERNEQFF. The DNA for the CDR3 is TGTGCCAGCAGCCCGGGGGGGGAAAGAAATGAGCAGTTCTTC.

CDR3 DNA sequence: TGTGCCAGCACCTTCGACAGCGACCAGGAGCAGTTCTTC. It is translated as CASTFDSDQEQFF. The chain carries TRBV28 and TRBJ2-1, with D possibly TRBD1 on 5 matching bases. V was trimmed by 7 bases and J by 10 bases, leaving 17 bases between them. In germline, CDR1 is MDHEN, CDR2 SYDVKM. This CDR3 is built from 13 residues.

The rearrangement uses TRBV2 and TRBJ1-2; D may be TRBD1 (5 bases). CDR3 size: 15 residues. Per germline, CDR1 SNHLY and CDR2 FYNNEI. Trimming took off 8 bases at V and 8 bases at J, with 24 bases between the two ends. CDR3 region: CASLEEEAGFGGYTF. The CDR3 DNA sequence: TGTGCCAGCCTCGAGGAAGAGGCAGGGTTTGGAGGCTACACCTTC.

This clone was counted once. V usage is TRBV5-1 and J usage is TRBJ1-5, with a possible D match to TRBD1 (5 bases). The V gene lost 0 bases and the J gene lost 7 bases, with 14 bases spanning the gap. The CDR3 sequence is 15 residues long. The germline V gene has CDR1 SGHRS and CDR2 YFSETQ. The CDR3 sequence: CASSLAGGGGQPQHF. CDR3 bases: TGCGCCAGCAGCTTGGCGGGGGGAGGAGGGCAGCCCCAGCATTTT. Filled out from reference TRBV5-1 and TRBJ1-5, the complete variable domain reads KAGVTQTPRYLIKTRGQQVTLSCSPISGHRSVSWYQQTPGQGLQFLFEYFSETQRNKGNFPGRFSGRQFSNSRSEMNVSTLELGDSALYLCASSLAGGGGQPQHFGDGTRLSIL.

The chain carries TRBV30 and TRBJ1-1; 10 positions match TRBD1. The CDR3 length is 16 residues. V lost 2 bases and J lost 4; bases outside the gene matches: 10. From germline, CDR1 is GTSNPN and CDR2 SVGIG (reference sequence). This CDR3 reads CAWSRQGARAFTEAFF. The CDR3 DNA is TGTGCCTGGAGTCGACAGGGGGCCCGGGCGTTCACTGAAGCTTTCTTT. The full variable domain, completed using reference TRBV30 and TRBJ1-1, is SQTIHQWPATLVQPVGSPLSLECTVEGTSNPNLYWYRQAAGRGLQLLFYSVGIGQISSEVPQNLSASRPQDRQFILSSKKLLLSDSGFYLCAWSRQGARAFTEAFFGQGTRLTVV.

The chain has TRBV6-4 and TRBJ1-1; no reliable D call. The CDR3 contains 13 residues. Per germline, CDR1 MRHNA and CDR2 SNTAGT. V lost 2 bases to trimming and J lost 7 bases, with 11 bases between them. In DNA, the CDR3 is TGTGCCAGCAGTGACCCCGGGAGACGTGAAGCTTTCTTT. Translation gives CASSDPGRREAFF.

The chain is built from TRBV27 and TRBJ2-7, with TRBD1 identical over 7 bases. Trimming removed 6 bases from V and 0 bases from J; junction bases left unmatched: 5. Germline assignment: CDR1 MNHEY and CDR2 SMNVEV (reference sequence). The CDR3 is made up of 14 amino acids. The CDR3 DNA reads TGTGCCAGCAGAAAACAGGGGCACTCCTACGAGCAGTACTTC. Translation: CASRKQGHSYEQYF.

The rearrangement uses TRBV21-1 and TRBJ2-3; the D call in the table, TRBD1, was not verified against the DNA. TRBV21-1 is a known pseudogene. The CDR3 is made up of 14 amino acids. The CDR3 reads CASSRTGGTDTQYF. In DNA, the CDR3 is TGTGCCAGCAGTCGGACAGGAGGAACAGATACGCAGTATTTT.

V usage is TRBV15 and J usage is TRBJ1-4, with TRBD1 matching over 7 bases. The CDR3 covers 16 residues. After removal of 1 base from V and 4 bases from J, the junction contained 6 bases not matched to a gene. Germline V gene lookup returns CDR1 LNHNV and CDR2 YYDKDF (reference sequence). Here the CDR3 DNA reads TGTGCCACCAGCAGAGCCTGGGACAGTGGTAATGAAAAACTGTTTTTT. Translating it yields CATSRAWDSGNEKLFF. The variable domain in full, completed from reference TRBV15 and TRBJ1-4, reads DAMVIQNPRYQVTQFGKPVTLSCSQTLNHNVMYWYQQKSSQAPKLLFHYYDKDFNNEADTPDNFQSRRPNTSFCFLDIRSPGLGDTAMYLCATSRAWDSGNEKLFFGSGTQLSVL.

The chain carries TRBV20-1 and TRBJ2-7; 9 nucleotides match TRBD2. This CDR3 region has 21 residues. The trim removed 3 bases at V and 0 bases at J, leaving 24 bases unmatched. Germline CDR1 DFQATT, CDR2 SNEGSKA (reference sequence). In DNA, the CDR3 is TGCAGTGCTAGTGATCGGGCGAGCGGGGGGACCCACTCCCCTTACTCCTACGAGCAGTACTTC. This translates into CSASDRASGGTHSPYSYEQYF.

The V gene is TRBV15, the J gene TRBJ1-2; D is perhaps TRBD1 (6 bases). CDR1 LNHNV and CDR2 YYDKDF come from the germline V gene (reference sequence). This CDR3 spans 16 amino acids. V dropped 0 bases and J dropped 3 bases, with 14 bases sitting between them. DNA of the CDR3: TGTGCCACCAGCAGAGATAGACAGGCAGAAGACTATGGCTACACCTTC. Protein sequence: CATSRDRQAEDYGYTF.

The chain is built from TRBV6-2 or TRBV6-3 and TRBJ2-3, with 9 bases aligning to TRBD2. J was trimmed by 2 bases and V by 7 bases; bases with no gene match: 7. Germline values: CDR1 MNHEY, CDR2 SVGEGT. The CDR3 loop spans 15 amino acids. In DNA, the CDR3 is TGTGCCAGCACCCCCGGACTAGCGTCCACAGATACGCAGTATTTT. Protein sequence: CASTPGLASTDTQYF.

This clone was observed a handful of times. The chain recombines TRBV30 with TRBJ1-6; D not resolved. The V and J ends lost 3 bases and 8 bases respectively, with 8 bases between them. CDR3 length: 12 amino acids. Germline CDR1 GTSNPN, CDR2 SVGIG (reference sequence). This CDR3 is CAWRQTDSPLHF. CDR3 coding DNA: TGTGCCTGGAGACAGACGGATTCACCCCTCCACTTT.

The J gene is TRBJ2-6, the V gene TRBV11-2; D gene unclear. V was trimmed by 5 bases and J by 1 base, leaving 12 bases between them. CDR3 length: 16 residues. Germline V gene data show CDR1 as SGHAT and CDR2 as FQNNGV. The CDR3 spells CASSPSLSSGANVLTF. The CDR3 DNA follows: TGTGCCAGCAGCCCTAGTCTTTCGTCTGGGGCCAACGTCCTGACTTTC.

The J gene is TRBJ1-2, the V gene TRBV10-3; the D is unclear. Germline V gene data show CDR1 as ENHRY and CDR2 as SYGVKD. The length of the CDR3 is 14 residues. The germline V and J ends were trimmed by 0 bases and 0 bases, with 5 bases remaining between them. CDR3 DNA sequence: TGTGCCATCAGTGAGTCAACAGCTAACTATGGCTACACCTTC. It codes for CAISESTANYGYTF.

This clone was seen a handful of times. This chain joins TRBV18 and TRBJ1-2, with D possibly matching TRBD1 (5 bases). Germline V gene sequence: CDR1 KGHSH, CDR2 LQKENI. The CDR3 runs to 16 residues. Trimming removed 2 bases at V and 3 bases at J, with 16 bases between. The CDR3 DNA sequence: TGTGCCAGCTCACCAGGGGGGGGACGGCGGGACTATGGCTACACCTTC. Its translation: CASSPGGGRRDYGYTF.

The CDR3 spells CASSLGQVHNEQFF. In nucleotides, the CDR3 is TGCGCCAGCAGCCTGGGACAGGTCCACAATGAGCAGTTCTTC. The chain joins TRBV5-1 to TRBJ2-1, with 8 bases aligning to TRBD1. The CDR3 extends over 14 amino acids. In germline, CDR1 is SGHRS, CDR2 YFSETQ. V was clipped by 4 bases and J by 5 bases; unmatched bases: 5.